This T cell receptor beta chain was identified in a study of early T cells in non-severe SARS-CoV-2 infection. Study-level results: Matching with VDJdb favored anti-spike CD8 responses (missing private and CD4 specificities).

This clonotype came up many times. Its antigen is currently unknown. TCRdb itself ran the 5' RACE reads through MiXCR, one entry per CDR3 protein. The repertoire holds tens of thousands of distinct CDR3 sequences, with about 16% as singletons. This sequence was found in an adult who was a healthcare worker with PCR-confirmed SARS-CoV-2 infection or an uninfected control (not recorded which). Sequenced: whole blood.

CDR3 in amino acids: CASSIRTYEQYF. CDR3 nucleotides: TGTGCCAGCAGCATCCGAACCTACGAGCAGTACTTC. This rearrangement joins TRBV3-1 to TRBJ2-7; D uncertain. CDR3 length equals 12 residues. The V and J ends lost 5 bases and 2 bases respectively, with 7 bases between them. The germline V gene encodes CDR1 LGHDT and CDR2 YNNKEL (reference sequence).